A single sample is the source of the 18 T cell receptor beta chains below, sequenced in a study of Ad26.COV2.S vaccination and SARS-CoV-2 variants. Described treatment: some 20 received Ad26.COV2.S at low or high dose, single or two shots; several received placebo; per-sample allocation not given. The samples date from day 63 after the first vaccine or placebo injection. Here immunoSEQ multiplex PCR was the method, and the copy in TCRdb shows in-frame clones only, minus some. The sample lists approximately 450,000 clones, over 75% occurring once. The sample consisted of peripheral blood, taken in a trial of Ad26.COV2.S vaccine versus placebo. Receptors were obtained from a person between 18 and 59 years old who received the Ad26.COV2.S COVID-19 vaccine or a placebo.

The chain uses TRBV3-1 (or the pseudogene TRBV3-2) and TRBJ2-1, with 7 bases fitting TRBD1. V was clipped by 4 bases and J by 0 bases; unmatched bases: 15. This CDR3 region has 19 residues. Germline CDR1 and CDR2: LGHDT and YNNKEL (reference sequence). CDR3 sequence: CASSPGQVLGRSSYNEQFF. In nucleotides, the CDR3 is TGTGCCAGCAGCCCCGGACAGGTCTTAGGACGGAGCTCCTACAATGAGCAGTTCTTC.

V gene TRBV4-2 combines with J gene TRBJ2-1; 9 positions match TRBD2. V shed 1 base, J shed 5 bases, and the junction held 6 bases outside the gene matches. The CDR3 runs to 16 residues. CDR1 and CDR2 from the germline V gene are LGHNA and YNFKEQ. CDR3 nucleotide sequence: TGTGCCAGCAGCCAAGTCGGAGCGGGAGGTAACAATGAGCAGTTCTTC. It yields the protein CASSQVGAGGNNEQFF.

V usage is TRBV6-1 and J usage is TRBJ1-5; TRBD1 agrees at 9 bases. CDR3 length: 14 residues. V lost 1 base, J lost 15 bases, and 10 bases stayed unmatched. The germline V gene encodes CDR1 MNHNS and CDR2 SASEGT. The chain's CDR3 is CASSEVGTGPLVHF. DNA for the CDR3: TGTGCCAGCAGTGAAGTTGGGACAGGGCCCTTGGTGCATTTT.

This clone was counted only a few times. The CDR3 spells CATSRAGQGATQYF. The CDR3 DNA follows: TGTGCCACCAGCAGAGCGGGACAGGGGGCGACCCAGTACTTC. V usage is TRBV15 and J usage is TRBJ2-5; 12 nucleotides match TRBD1. CDR3 length: 14 amino acids. Trimming took 1 base from V and 7 from J; bases not matched to a gene: 1. CDR1 is LNHNV, CDR2 YYDKDF, per germline (reference sequence). Drawing the rest from reference TRBV15 and TRBJ2-5, the complete variable domain is DAMVIQNPRYQVTQFGKPVTLSCSQTLNHNVMYWYQQKSSQAPKLLFHYYDKDFNNEADTPDNFQSRRPNTSFCFLDIRSPGLGDTAMYLCATSRAGQGATQYFGPGTRLLVL.

V usage is TRBV19 and J usage is TRBJ1-2; 9 bases are a match to TRBD1. The length of the CDR3 is 14 residues. Trimming at V came to 6 bases and at J to 3 bases, leaving 5 bases not matched to a gene. CDR1 is LNHDA, CDR2 SQIVND, per germline (reference sequence). The DNA of the CDR3 is TGTGCCAGTAGGACCACAGGGGGCGACTATGGCTACACCTTC. Protein product: CASRTTGGDYGYTF.

The rearrangement links TRBV21-1 to TRBJ2-1; the D call of TRBD1 is as the table states it, not checked on the DNA. TRBV21-1 is tagged as a pseudogene. The CDR3 has 15 amino acids. For the CDR3, the DNA is TGTGCCAGCATTGGGGGCCAGGGGAAACCCAATGAGCAGTTCTTC. Translated: CASIGGQGKPNEQFF.

The chain combines TRBV27 with TRBJ2-7; 7 bases are a match to TRBD1. From germline, CDR1 is MNHEY and CDR2 SMNVEV (reference sequence). The CDR3 runs 14 residues. The J segment lost 6 bases and the V segment lost 6 bases, leaving 11 bases of the junction unmatched. CDR3 coding DNA: TGTGCCAGCAGCCTGGGGACAGTGCCCGCCGAGCAGTACTTC. Translated, it gives CASSLGTVPAEQYF.

The genes are TRBV9 and TRBJ2-1; 10 bases align to TRBD2. The CDR3 runs 14 residues. Trimming took 3 bases from V and 10 from J; bases not matched to a gene: 7. The germline CDR1 and CDR2 sequences are SGDLS and YYNGEE. The CDR3 is CASSETTGLAEQFF. CDR3 DNA sequence: TGTGCCAGCAGCGAGACGACGGGACTAGCGGAGCAGTTCTTC.

The chain links TRBV11-1 to TRBJ2-7; no clear D. The germline V gene encodes CDR1 SGHAT and CDR2 FQDESV (reference sequence). CDR3 size: 14 residues. Trimming removed 5 bases from V and 0 bases from J, with 11 bases in between. CDR3 loop: CASSTRRSSYEQYF. The CDR3 nucleotides read TGTGCCAGCAGCACCCGACGGAGCTCCTACGAGCAGTACTTC. The whole variable domain, filled in from reference TRBV11-1 and TRBJ2-7, reads EAEVAQSPRYKITEKSQAVAFWCDPISGHATLYWYRQILGQGPELLVQFQDESVVDDSQLPKDRFSAERLKGVDSTLKIQPAELGDSAMYLCASSTRRSSYEQYFGPGTRLTVT.

The V and J genes are TRBV29-1 and TRBJ2-7, with a possible D match to TRBD1 (6 bases). Germline CDR1 reads SQVTM; CDR2 reads ANQGSEA. CDR3 length: 12 amino acids. With 7 bases removed from V and 0 bases from J, the gap between germline ends came to 10 bases. CDR3 protein: CSARTASYEQYF. The CDR3 nucleotides are TGCAGCGCCCGGACAGCCTCCTACGAGCAGTACTTC.

This rearrangement joins TRBV6-5 to TRBJ2-7; D unresolved. This CDR3 spans 14 amino acids. Trimming left V 7 bases short and J 1 base short, with 14 bases between. CDR1 and CDR2 from the germline V gene are MNHEY and SVGAGI. The CDR3 coding sequence is TGTGCCAGCAAGGAACCCGGGCCTTCCTACGAGCAGTACTTC. Its protein product is CASKEPGPSYEQYF.

This chain joins TRBV10-3 and TRBJ2-7; tentatively, D is TRBD1 (6 bases). Trimming took off 4 bases at V and 0 bases at J, with 10 bases between the two ends. CDR3 length: 14 residues. Germline V lookup: CDR1 ENHRY, CDR2 SYGVKD. The CDR3 sequence: CAISGDKSSYEQYF. The CDR3 DNA sequence: TGTGCCATCAGTGGGGACAAGAGCTCCTACGAGCAGTACTTC.

This clone has just a few counts. The rearrangement uses TRBV5-1 and TRBJ2-2, with D perhaps given as TRBD1 or TRBD2 (6 bases each). CDR1 is SGHRS, CDR2 YFSETQ, per germline. The V gene lost 4 bases and the J gene lost 5 bases, with 9 bases spanning the gap. The CDR3 extends over 13 amino acids. The CDR3 DNA is TGCGCCAGCAGCGCGGGACAAACCGGGGAGCTGTTTTTT. Translation: CASSAGQTGELFF.

The chain employs TRBV6-4 and TRBJ2-5, with D possibly TRBD1 on 7 matching bases. Germline CDR1 and CDR2: MRHNA and SNTAGT. V shed 2 bases and J shed 2 bases, with 12 bases lying between them. The CDR3 runs to 15 residues. The CDR3, as DNA: TGTGCCAGCAGTGACAGGAGGGGGCAACAAGAGACCCAGTACTTC. Protein sequence: CASSDRRGQQETQYF.

This chain links TRBV3-1 (or the pseudogene TRBV3-2) with TRBJ2-1; 7 bases agree with TRBD2. The V segment lost 0 bases and the J segment 4 bases; nucleotides outside the gene matches: 0. Germline values: CDR1 LGHDT, CDR2 YNNKEL (reference sequence). This CDR3 is built from 14 residues. In nucleotides, the CDR3 is TGTGCCAGCAGCCAAGAAGCGGGATACAATGAGCAGTTCTTC. Encoded protein: CASSQEAGYNEQFF.

The V gene is TRBV20-1, the J gene TRBJ2-5, with D hard to call. Germline CDR1 is DFQATT and CDR2 is SNEGSKA (reference sequence). Trimming left V 7 bases short and J 4 bases short, with 10 bases between. The CDR3 is made up of 11 amino acids. CDR3 in amino acids: CSVEWRETQYF. For the CDR3, the DNA is TGCAGTGTCGAATGGCGAGAGACCCAGTACTTC.

The chain has TRBV4-1 and TRBJ2-2, with 11 bases that match TRBD2. Germline trimming cut 0 bases from V and 1 base from J; bases unmatched to any gene: 4. CDR1 and CDR2 (germline): MGHRA, YSYEKL. This CDR3 is built from 18 residues. This CDR3 reads CASSQDPGLAGNTGELFF. The CDR3 bases are TGCGCCAGCAGCCAAGACCCCGGACTAGCGGGGAACACCGGGGAGCTGTTTTTT.

This chain joins TRBV5-4 and TRBJ2-1, with TRBD2 matching 7 bases. In germline, CDR1 is SGHNT, CDR2 YYREEE (reference sequence). The CDR3 totals 18 residues. Losses at the gene ends were 0 bases for V and 4 bases for J; bases not matched to a gene: 13. CDR3 DNA: TGTGCCAGCAGCTTGGCCGGACTAGAAAGTCGGGCATACAATGAGCAGTTCTTC. This gives the protein CASSLAGLESRAYNEQFF.